A selection of T cell receptor beta chains follows, all from one sample in a study of T cell responses to AZD1222 COVID-19 vaccine. Profiled with immunoSEQ multiplex PCR; TCRdb holds only in-frame clones, not every one. Here the sample spans approximately 130,000 clones, 80% to 95% being singletons. Sequenced material: peripheral blood, taken on day 0 of AZD1222 vaccination. These receptors originate from an adult in good health. The CDR3 runs from the conserved cysteine through the conserved F or W. A D gene is named only where the DNA matches it firmly. The size of a clone is reported for some rows only, either as once, few or many, or as a class for expanded clones.

d_gene,v_gene,len,j_gene,abundance,CDR3nt,CDR3aa
-,TRBV7-8,12,TRBJ1-1,-,TGTGCCAGCAGCCCAGCCCCCTCTCCAGCTTTCTTT,CASSPAPSPAFF
-,TRBV5-5,12,TRBJ2-1,-,TGTGCCAGCAGCAACAGGGTCAATGAGCAGTTCTTC,CASSNRVNEQFF
TRBD2,TRBV5-1,16,TRBJ2-7,once,TGCGCCAGCAGTCAAACGACTAGCGGGGCCTCCTACGAGCAGTACTTC,CASSQTTSGASYEQYF
-,TRBV11-2,17,TRBJ1-5,-,TGTGCCAGCAGCTTAGTCTCACCGAGGACCCATGGTCAGCCCCAGCATTTT,CASSLVSPRTHGQPQHF
TRBD1,TRBV13,15,TRBJ1-2,-,TGTGCCAGCAGCCCGTGGACAGGGACCCCCTATGGCTACACCTTC,CASSPWTGTPYGYTF
-,TRBV6-6,13,TRBJ1-1,-,TGTGCCAGCAACCGGGGGCTGGACACTGAAGCTTTCTTT,CASNRGLDTEAFF
-,TRBV4-3,14,TRBJ2-7,-,TGCGCCAGCAGCCAAGTTTTGGGGGCCTACGAGCAGTACTTC,CASSQVLGAYEQYF
TRBD1,TRBV5-1,14,TRBJ1-4,-,TGCGCCAGCAGCCAGGACAGGGGTAATGAAAAACTGTTTTTT,CASSQDRGNEKLFF
-,TRBV27,15,TRBJ2-7,-,TGTGCCAGCAGCCCCGATCGCGGCGGGACCTACGAGCAGTACTTC,CASSPDRGGTYEQYF
-,TRBV7-7,13,TRBJ2-5,-,TGTGCTAGCAGCCGGGACCCCCAAGAGACCCAGTACTTC,CASSRDPQETQYF
TRBD1,TRBV5-4,16,TRBJ2-5,once,TGTGCCAGCAGCTTGGGGGGACAGGGGGCTTGGGAGACCCAGTACTTC,CASSLGGQGAWETQYF
-,TRBV9,15,TRBJ2-1,-,TGTGCCAGCAGCGCAAGGACAGACCCCTACAATGAGCAGTTCTTC,CASSARTDPYNEQFF
TRBD1,TRBV6-5,14,TRBJ1-2,-,TGTGCCAGCAGTTACGGGGGACAGGACTATGGCTACACCTTC,CASSYGGQDYGYTF
TRBD1,TRBV16,16,TRBJ1-6,few,TGTGCCAGCAGCAAAGACCCGGGACAGGGCAATTCACCCCTCCACTTT,CASSKDPGQGNSPLHF
TRBD1,TRBV28,15,TRBJ2-2,-,TGTGCCAGCAGAATGACAGGGGGCCACACCGGGGAGCTGTTTTTT,CASRMTGGHTGELFF
TRBD2,TRBV5-1,17,TRBJ2-4,-,TGCGCCAGCAGCGACGGACTAGCGGGAGTGAGGAAAAACATTCAGTACTTC,CASSDGLAGVRKNIQYF
TRBD1,TRBV10-3,14,TRBJ1-2,-,TGTGCCATCAGTAACTGGACAGGAGGTAGAGGCTACACCTTC,CAISNWTGGRGYTF
-,TRBV6-1,15,TRBJ2-1,once,TGTGCCAGCAGTGAAGGGTTGGGAGGTTTCCATGAGCAGTTCTTC,CASSEGLGGFHEQFF
-,TRBV9,15,TRBJ2-5,-,TGTGCCAGCAGCGTAGATTACAGTGGGGCAGAGACCCAGTACTTC,CASSVDYSGAETQYF
-,TRBV10-2,15,TRBJ1-2,-,TGCGCCAGCAGTGGATCCGGCACAGTTGACTATGGCTACACCTTC,CASSGSGTVDYGYTF
-,TRBV29-1,13,TRBJ2-1,once,TGCAGCGTTGAAGGGGGCAGGGCTGCTGAGCAGTTCTTC,CSVEGGRAAEQFF
-,TRBV7-9,16,TRBJ2-7,-,TGTGCCAGCAGCTTAGGGGCTTTTGACAGATTCTACGAGCAGTACTTC,CASSLGAFDRFYEQYF
-,TRBV19,12,TRBJ2-2,-,TGTGCCAGTGCGCAGCGGACCGGGGAGCTGTTTTTT,CASAQRTGELFF
TRBD1,TRBV4-3,15,TRBJ1-1,once,TGCGCCAGCAGCCAATGGGCGACAGGGGCCACTGAAGCTTTCTTT,CASSQWATGATEAFF
-,TRBV5-4,13,TRBJ2-5,-,TGTGCCAGCAGCTTTAAGGGGGGAGAGACCCAGTACTTC,CASSFKGGETQYF
-,TRBV19,14,TRBJ1-5,-,TGTGCCAGTAGTATAGCCGGGCGAGATCAGCCCCAGCATTTT,CASSIAGRDQPQHF
-,TRBV6-5,14,TRBJ1-1,-,TGTGCCAGCAGTTACACAAAACTGAACACTGAAGCTTTCTTT,CASSYTKLNTEAFF
-,TRBV28,14,TRBJ1-2,-,TGTGCCAGCAGACCCTCCGGGGGGTTGTGGGGCTACACCTTC,CASRPSGGLWGYTF
-,TRBV7-9,15,TRBJ2-7,-,TGTGCCAGCAGCGCTCCCGGCGGGGCCGGCTACGAGCAGTACTTC,CASSAPGGAGYEQYF